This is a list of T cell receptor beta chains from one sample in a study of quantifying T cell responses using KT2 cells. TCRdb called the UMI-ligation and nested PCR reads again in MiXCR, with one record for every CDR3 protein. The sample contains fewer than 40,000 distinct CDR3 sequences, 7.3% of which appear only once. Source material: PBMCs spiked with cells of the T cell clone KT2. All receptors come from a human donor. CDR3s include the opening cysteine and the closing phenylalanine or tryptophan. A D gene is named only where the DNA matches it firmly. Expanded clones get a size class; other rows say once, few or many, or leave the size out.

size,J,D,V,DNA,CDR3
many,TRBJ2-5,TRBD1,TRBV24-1,TGTGCCACCAGTGATTTGGGGACAGGGGTAGAGACCCAGTACTTC,CATSDLGTGVETQYF
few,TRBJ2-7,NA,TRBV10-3,TGTGCCATCAGTGAGTCGGGGGGTCCGTCCTACGAGCAGTACTTC,CAISESGGPSYEQYF
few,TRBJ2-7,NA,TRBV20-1,TGCAGTGCTAGAGATCCGTTAGGCCCCTCCTACGAGCAGTACTTC,CSARDPLGPSYEQYF
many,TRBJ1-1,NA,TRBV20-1,TGCAGTGCTAGACCCAGGGGTAACACTGAAGCTTTCTTT,CSARPRGNTEAFF
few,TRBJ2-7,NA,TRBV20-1,TGCAGTGCTACCGGTACTGTTCTGGGGGCCTACGAGCAGTACTTC,CSATGTVLGAYEQYF
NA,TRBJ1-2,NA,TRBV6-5,TGTGCCAGCAGGGAGCGGACAGCACCCTTATGTGGCTACACCTTC,CASRERTAPLCGYTF
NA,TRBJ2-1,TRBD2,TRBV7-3,TGTGCCAGCAGCTTAACTACTAGCGGGACGCAGCAGTTCTTC,CASSLTTSGTQQFF
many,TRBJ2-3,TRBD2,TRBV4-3,TGCGCCAGCAGCCAAGCCCTAGCGGGAGTGGGCCGAGATACGCAGTATTTT,CASSQALAGVGRDTQYF
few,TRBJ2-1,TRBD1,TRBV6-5,TGTGCCAGCAGGTTCGGGACAGGGTACTACAATGAGCAGTTCTTC,CASRFGTGYYNEQFF
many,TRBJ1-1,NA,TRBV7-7,TGTGCCAGCACCGGCTGGGGCCCGGCGGACACTGAAGCTTTCTTT,CASTGWGPADTEAFF
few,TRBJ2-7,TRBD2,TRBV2,TGTGCCAGCAGTTTTTCTAGCGGGGACTACGAGCAGTACTTC,CASSFSSGDYEQYF
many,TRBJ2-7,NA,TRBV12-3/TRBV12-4,TGTGCCAGCAGCCCTTTGTTTCCGGAACTAGGTTCCTACGAGCAGTACTTC,CASSPLFPELGSYEQYF
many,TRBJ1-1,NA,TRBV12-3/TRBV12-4,TGTGCCAGCACCAACCTCGGGGAAGCTTTCTTT,CASTNLGEAFF
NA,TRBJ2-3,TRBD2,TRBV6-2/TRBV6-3,TGTGCCAGCAGTTGGTGGACTAGCGGGACAGATACGCAGTATTTT,CASSWWTSGTDTQYF
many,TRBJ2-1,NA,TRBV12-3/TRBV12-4,TGTGCCGCCTCTTTCGGGAGCTCCTACAATGAGCAGTTCTTC,CAASFGSSYNEQFF
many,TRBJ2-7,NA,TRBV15,TGTGCCACCAGCAGGCTAAACTCCTACGAGCAGTACTTC,CATSRLNSYEQYF
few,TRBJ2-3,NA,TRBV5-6,TGTGCCAGCAGCTCCCGTGCAAGCCCCTTTCGCACAGATACGCAGTATTTT,CASSSRASPFRTDTQYF
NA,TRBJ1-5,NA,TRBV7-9,TGTGCCAGCAGCTTGCCGGATAATCAGCCCCAGCATTTT,CASSLPDNQPQHF
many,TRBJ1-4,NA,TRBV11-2,TGTGCCAGCAGCTTAGTCAGGGAGGATGAAAAACTGTTTTTT,CASSLVREDEKLFF
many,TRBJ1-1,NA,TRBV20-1,TGCAGTGCTATTACACAGCTGAACACTGAAGCTTTCTTT,CSAITQLNTEAFF
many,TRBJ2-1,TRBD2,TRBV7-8,TGTGCCAGCAGCCCCCCTAGCGGGATCTACAATGAGCAGTTCTTC,CASSPPSGIYNEQFF
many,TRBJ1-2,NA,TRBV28,TGTGCCAGCAGTTTAGTACAGGGAACGAGAGGCTACACCTTC,CASSLVQGTRGYTF
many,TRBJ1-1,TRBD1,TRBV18,TGTGCCAGCTCACCACAGGGGGCGAACACTGAAGCTTTCTTT,CASSPQGANTEAFF
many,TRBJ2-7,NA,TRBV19,TGTGCCAGTAGTATACTACGGGGCACCACCGGGGCCGAGCAGTACTTC,CASSILRGTTGAEQYF
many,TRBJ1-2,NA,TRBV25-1,TGTGCCAGCAGTGTGCTAAGGGAGCAAATTAACTATGGCTACACCTTC,CASSVLREQINYGYTF
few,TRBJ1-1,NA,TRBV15,TGTGCCACCAGCAGACCGCTCAGCCAAGGACGGACTACTGAAGCTTTCTTT,CATSRPLSQGRTTEAFF
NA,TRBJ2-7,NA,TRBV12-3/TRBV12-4,TGTGCCAGCAGTCCGGACTCCTACGAGCAGTACTTC,CASSPDSYEQYF
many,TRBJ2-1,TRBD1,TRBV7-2,TGTGCCAGCAGTACAAGGGGGCTAAGGAATGAGCAGTTCTTC,CASSTRGLRNEQFF
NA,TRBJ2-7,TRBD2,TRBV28,TGTGCCAGCAGCTCACTAGCGGGAGGGCCTAACGAGCAGTACTTC,CASSSLAGGPNEQYF
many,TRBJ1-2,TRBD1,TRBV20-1,TGCAGTGCTAGAGCTGGGGACAGGGTGTCCTATGGCTACACCTTC,CSARAGDRVSYGYTF
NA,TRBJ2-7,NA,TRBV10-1,TGCGCCAGCAGTGAGTTAGTAGGGAACGAGCAGTACTTC,CASSELVGNEQYF
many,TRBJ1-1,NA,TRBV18,TGTGCCAGCTCACCCCCTCGCTTGGTTGGGACTGAAGCTTTCTTT,CASSPPRLVGTEAFF
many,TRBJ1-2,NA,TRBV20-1,TGCAGTGCTAGAGCCAAGGTTAACTATGGCTACACCTTC,CSARAKVNYGYTF
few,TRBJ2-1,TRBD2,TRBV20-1,TGCAGTGCCGCGCCGGGACTAGCGGAGTTCTTC,CSAAPGLAEFF
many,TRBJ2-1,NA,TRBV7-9,TGTGCCAGCAGCTTTTTGCCGGGACGATCAACTGAGCAGTTCTTC,CASSFLPGRSTEQFF
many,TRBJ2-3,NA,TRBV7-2,TGTGCCAGCAGCTTACCGCCCACAGATACGCAGTATTTT,CASSLPPTDTQYF
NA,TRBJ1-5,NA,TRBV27,TGTGCCAGCAGTTTAGTCAAGGGTCGGGGTCAGCCCCAGCATTTT,CASSLVKGRGQPQHF
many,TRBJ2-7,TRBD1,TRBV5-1,TGCGCCAGCAGCCCCGGGGGACAGGGGGCTTATGAGCAGTACTTC,CASSPGGQGAYEQYF
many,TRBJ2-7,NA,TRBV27,TGTGCCAGCAGTTTAGTCGGCGACTCGGGCCACGAGCAGTACTTC,CASSLVGDSGHEQYF
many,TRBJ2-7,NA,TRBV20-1,TGCAGTGCCAAAAGGGGGGGCCCAACCTACGAGCAGTACTTC,CSAKRGGPTYEQYF
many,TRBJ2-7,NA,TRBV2,TGTGCCAGCAGTGGTATGGGGTACGAGCAGTACTTC,CASSGMGYEQYF
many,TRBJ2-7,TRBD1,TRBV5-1,TGCGCCAGCAGCATCGACAGGGACTACGAGCAGTACTTC,CASSIDRDYEQYF
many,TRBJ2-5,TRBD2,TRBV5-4,TGTGCCAGCAGCTCTAGGACTAGCGGGGGTGAGACCCAGTACTTC,CASSSRTSGGETQYF
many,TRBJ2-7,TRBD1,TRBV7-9,TGTGCCAGCAGCCCGCTGTGGCAGGGGGCAATCTACGAGCAGTACTTC,CASSPLWQGAIYEQYF
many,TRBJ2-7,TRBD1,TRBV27,TGTGCCAGCTGGCGGACAGGGAGGTCCTACGAGCAGTACTTC,CASWRTGRSYEQYF